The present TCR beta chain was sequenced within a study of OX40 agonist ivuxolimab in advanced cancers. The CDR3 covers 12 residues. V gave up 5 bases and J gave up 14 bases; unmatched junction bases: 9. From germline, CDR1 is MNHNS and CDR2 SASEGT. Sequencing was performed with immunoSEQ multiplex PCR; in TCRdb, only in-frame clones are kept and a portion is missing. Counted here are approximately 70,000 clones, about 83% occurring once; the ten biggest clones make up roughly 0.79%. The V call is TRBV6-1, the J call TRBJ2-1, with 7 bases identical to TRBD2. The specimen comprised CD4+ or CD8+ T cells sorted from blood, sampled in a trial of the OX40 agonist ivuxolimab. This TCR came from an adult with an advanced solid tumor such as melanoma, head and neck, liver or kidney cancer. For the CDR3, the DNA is TGTGCCAGCAGTTTGGGGAGGGGAAGGGAGTTCTTC. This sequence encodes CASSLGRGREFF.